Presented here are 3 T cell receptor beta chains from one specimen sequenced in a study of blood T cell repertoires in COVID-19. Repertoires were generated with immunoSEQ multiplex PCR, while TCRdb's copy carries only in-frame clones and drops some. The data contain roughly 76,000 clones, roughly 89% of them singletons. The sequenced material came from peripheral blood. These receptors all come from a man under 40 with acute or convalescent COVID-19.

Only a few counts were recorded for this clone. The rearrangement joins TRBV2 to TRBJ2-5; TRBD1 agrees at 7 bases. With 4 bases clipped from V and 2 bases from J, the junction kept 7 bases outside the gene matches. Germline loops: CDR1 SNHLY, CDR2 FYNNEI. The CDR3 length is 15 residues. For the CDR3, the DNA is TGTGCCAGCAGTGGACAGGGAACTAGGCAAGAGACCCAGTACTTC. This encodes CASSGQGTRQETQYF.

The chain carries TRBV15 and TRBJ2-7; 7 positions match TRBD1. The germline gives CDR1 LNHNV, CDR2 YYDKDF (reference sequence). The CDR3 sequence is 14 residues long. With 2 bases clipped from V and 0 bases from J, the junction kept 1 base outside the gene matches. CDR3 sequence: CATSRSGGSYEQYF. The CDR3 DNA sequence: TGTGCCACCAGCAGATCAGGGGGCTCCTACGAGCAGTACTTC.

This chain links TRBV7-9 with TRBJ2-7, with D unresolved. V was trimmed by 5 bases and J by 5 bases, leaving 10 bases between them. Germline-derived CDR1 and CDR2 are SEHNR and FQNEAQ (reference sequence). The CDR3 is 12 amino acids. CDR3 DNA: TGTGCCAGCAGCCCGCCCTATGACGAGCAGTACTTC. It translates to CASSPPYDEQYF.